The present T cell receptor beta chain was sequenced within a study of T-cell memory formation after mild COVID-19. TCRdb re-analysed the 5' RACE reads in MiXCR, keeping a single row per CDR3 protein. In the table there are about 540,000 distinct CDR3 sequences, roughly 22% of which are singletons. The CDR3 length is 16 residues. The junction had 14 bases not matched to a gene; V was cut back by 1 base and J by 8 bases. Germline V gene sequence: CDR1 GTSNPN, CDR2 SVGIG (reference sequence). This sequence was found in an adult woman who had mild COVID-19 (a few samples of this study predate the infection). Cell type and time point are not known. The rearrangement links TRBV30 to TRBJ2-1, with 7 bases fitting TRBD2. The sequenced material came from PBMCs or a T cell subset sorted from them (not recorded which). In nucleotides, the CDR3 is TGTGCCTGGAGTGCGCAAACCCTGAGGACTAGTGATGAGCAGTTCTTC. It yields the protein CAWSAQTLRTSDEQFF.